What follows describes a single TCR beta chain. This clonotype was observed at least ten times. The clone's antigen remains unknown. No per-base quality is available; no much larger clone lies one base away. The data are from a study of molecular identifiers for immune sequencing clone quantification (dated by TCRdb to the late 2010s). Regarding the complete study: For a replicate experiment, RNA from approximately 20,000 or 100,000 naive CD8 T cells was divided into five aliquots, and four of the five aliquots were sequenced. The study was a methods study using CD8 T cells to benchmark molecular-identifier clustering-based TCR repertoire sequencing (MIDCIRS) and TCR RNA copy counting.

Libraries were built with PCR. The instrument was an Illumina HiSeq 4000. Bulk TCR libraries were made following a previously described method, with the TCR primers given in Table S5. The Qiagen AllPrep DNA/RNA kit was used to purify total RNA. Before any analysis, reads coming from multiple sequencing runs of the same library were combined into one pool. Regarding the original processing steps: Reads were retained only if the reads had an exact TCR constant sequence, and the retained reads were trimmed to 150 nt and grouped according to their 12-nt molecular barcodes. Within each barcode group, reads were sub-clustered at a 15% Levenshtein threshold, and quality-weighted consensus sequences were built per RNA molecule. Non-functional sequences were removed, as were lower-count sequences one edit away from another. On the basis of fitting two negative binomial distributions, barcode sub-clusters with fewer than 20% of the maximum read count were discarded. Through fastp at Q25 and MiXCR, TCRdb rebuilt clones from the public reads, retaining in-frame beta chains. A single entry per CDR3 protein holds the most common genes and DNA from its merged rows. These V and J calls rely on TCRdb rather than the paper's analysis. This sample gives 550,000 to 750,000 distinct CDR3 sequences in total; around 20% of them show up just once. The ten largest clones add up to approximately 0.9% of the sample.

The junction carries 8 bases between V and J, which are trimmed by 5 bases and 2 bases respectively. The germline V gene gives CDR1 as KGHSH and CDR2 as LQKENI. The CDR3 goes from the cysteine to the phenylalanine over 13 residues. Kept here is only the CDR3 DNA, which spans 39 bases and is read in frame from base 1. Paper-wide results and their limitations: Highly expanded clone sizes could be underestimated if identical TCR molecules share a barcode. Spiked-in Jurkat TCR RNA equivalent to a single cell was reported to be detectable even among fewer than 1.2 million naive CD8 T cells. Without barcode sub-clustering, chimeric consensus sequences inflated TCR diversity; chimeras reached as high as 47%. Naive libraries contained spiked-in Jurkat TCR RNA (more than nine copies' worth), which is not part of the donor repertoire. Modeling estimated 2.5 to 3.5 recovered TCR RNA copies per cell, compared with about 10 by digital PCR, which implies roughly 29% capture efficiency. Clones above 20 RNA copies held over 97% of molecules in CMV-specific effector cells but under 1% in naive cells.

Libraries of naive CD8 T cells were built from anywhere between about 20,000 and 1,000,000 sorted cells, with 10%, 30% or 50% of the purified RNA used. Naive CD8 T cells were FACS-sorted as CD8+CD4-CCR7+CD45RA+ on a BD FACSAria II into RLT Plus buffer. Detection sensitivity was tested by spiking Jurkat RNA equal to 9 to 10 TCR copies' worth into samples containing about 20,000-1,100,000 naive CD8 T cells. CD8 T cells were enriched with RosetteSep CD8+ T Cell Enrichment Cocktail and Ficoll-Paque, followed by ACK red cell lysis. The TCR originated in a human donor in good health. Some libraries in this study had Jurkat cell RNA spiked in. The specimen was naive CD8+ T cells from blood, with Jurkat cell RNA spiked in. What this sample's cell subset or site label stands for: FACS-sorted CD8+CD4-CCR7+CD45RA+ naive T cells. Recombination connected TRBV18 to TRBJ2-3; no D gene can be assigned with confidence. The DNA is as follows: TGTGCCAGCTCAGCCACAGACACAGATACGCAGTATTTT. It codes for CASSATDTDTQYF.